A single sample gave rise to the 3 T cell receptor beta chains below, sequenced in a study of response to subunit inactivated influenza vaccine. Using its own MiXCR run on the RT-PCR reads, TCRdb lists one record per CDR3 protein. The repertoire holds 500,000 to 550,000 distinct CDR3 sequences, with around 7.9% as singletons. Sequencing used PBMCs from blood, obtained approximately 25 months after vaccination. The source is a man aged 50-75 years who received an inactivated influenza vaccine.

The sample holds many counts of this clonotype. CDR3 residues: CASSMTQSTYEQYF. The CDR3 bases are TGTGCCAGCAGTATGACCCAATCAACCTACGAGCAGTACTTC. The rearrangement uses TRBV4-2 and TRBJ2-7; D is ambiguous. V lost 6 bases to trimming and J lost 2 bases, with 14 bases between them. The CDR3 covers 14 residues. CDR1 is LGHNA, CDR2 YNFKEQ, per germline.

This clonotype was found a few times. The V gene is TRBV29-1, the J gene TRBJ2-1; 11 nucleotides match TRBD2. Germline V gives CDR1 SQVTM, CDR2 ANQGSEA. J lost 4 bases, V lost 3 bases, and 8 bases had no gene match. The CDR3 runs to 16 residues. CDR3 sequence: CSVEPWLAGGYNEQFF. The CDR3 nucleotides read TGCAGCGTTGAGCCCTGGCTAGCGGGAGGTTACAATGAGCAGTTCTTC.

This clonotype showed up many times. The V gene is TRBV5-1, the J gene TRBJ2-2, with D perhaps matching TRBD2 (6 bases). Trimming took off 7 bases at V and 0 bases at J, with 7 bases between the two ends. Germline values: CDR1 SGHRS, CDR2 YFSETQ. The CDR3 contains 13 residues. The CDR3 loop is CASRGTNTGELFF. The CDR3 DNA is TGCGCCAGCCGCGGGACGAACACCGGGGAGCTGTTTTTT.